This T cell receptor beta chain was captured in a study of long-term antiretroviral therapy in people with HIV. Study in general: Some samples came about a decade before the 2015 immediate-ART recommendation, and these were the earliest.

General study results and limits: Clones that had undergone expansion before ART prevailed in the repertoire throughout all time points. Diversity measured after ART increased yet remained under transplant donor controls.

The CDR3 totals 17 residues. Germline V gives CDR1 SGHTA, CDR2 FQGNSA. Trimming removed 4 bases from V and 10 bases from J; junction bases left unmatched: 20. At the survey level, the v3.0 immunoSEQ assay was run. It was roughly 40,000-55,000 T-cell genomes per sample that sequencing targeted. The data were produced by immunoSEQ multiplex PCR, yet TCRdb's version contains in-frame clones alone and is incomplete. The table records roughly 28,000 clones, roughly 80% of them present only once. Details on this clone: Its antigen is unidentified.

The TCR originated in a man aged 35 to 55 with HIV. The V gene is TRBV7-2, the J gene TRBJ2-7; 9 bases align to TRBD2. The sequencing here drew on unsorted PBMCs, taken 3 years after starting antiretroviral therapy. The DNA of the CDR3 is TGTGCCAGCAGCTCCACAACCGTCTACGGGACTAGCTCTGGTCAGTACTTC. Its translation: CASSSTTVYGTSSGQYF.